Presented here are 23 T cell receptor beta chains from one specimen sequenced in a study of blood T cell repertoires in COVID-19. This table comes from immunoSEQ multiplex PCR, and its TCRdb copy is limited to in-frame clones, with some not included. Altogether 200,000 to 300,000 clones are present, approximately 88% being singletons, with the ten largest covering 2% to 3%. Sequenced: PBMCs or T cells enriched from blood (not recorded which). The receptor set was obtained from a woman aged 40 to 55 with acute COVID-19.

The chain uses TRBV29-1 and TRBJ1-2; 9 bases agree with TRBD1. Trimming removed 0 bases from V and 4 bases from J; junction bases left unmatched: 12. Germline V gene lookup returns CDR1 SQVTM and CDR2 ANQGSEA. The CDR3 sequence is 17 residues long. CDR3 DNA: TGCAGCGTTGAAGATAAGAAGCAGGGACAGGGAAGCTATGGCTACACCTTC. Encoded protein: CSVEDKKQGQGSYGYTF.

The chain uses TRBV5-4 and TRBJ2-5; 9 positions match TRBD2. The V gene end was trimmed by 2 bases and the J gene end by 5 bases; junction bases not matched to a gene: 7. CDR3 length: 15 amino acids. Germline-derived CDR1 and CDR2 are SGHNT and YYREEE (reference sequence). DNA for the CDR3: TGTGCCAGCAGCTTAGGTGCGGGGGGGCCGGAGACCCAGTACTTC. Its protein is CASSLGAGGPETQYF. Supplemented by reference TRBV5-4 and TRBJ2-5, the full variable domain reads ETGVTQSPTHLIKTRGQQVTLRCSSQSGHNTVSWYQQALGQGPQFIFQYYREEENGRGNFPPRFSGLQFPNYSSELNVNALELDDSALYLCASSLGAGGPETQYFGPGTRLLVL.

There are a few counts of this clone. The chain combines TRBV10-1 with TRBJ2-1; D might be TRBD1 (5 bases). CDR1 is WNHNN and CDR2 is SYGVQD in the germline V gene (reference sequence). CDR3 length: 18 residues. With 1 base removed from V and 1 base from J, the gap between germline ends came to 17 bases. CDR3: CASSEFPPAGRSYNEQFF. In nucleotides, the CDR3 is TGCGCCAGCAGTGAGTTTCCCCCCGCAGGGCGTTCCTACAATGAGCAGTTCTTC.

This clone was found once. This chain uses TRBV5-6 with TRBJ2-2, with D tentatively TRBD2 (7 bases). Germline V gene sequence: CDR1 SGHDT, CDR2 YYEEEE. Deletions cut 4 bases from V and 9 bases from J, with 13 bases between. The CDR3 length is 13 residues. The CDR3 nucleotides are TGTGCCAGCAGCCAGGGCGGGGGCCGGGAGCTGTTTTTT. It encodes CASSQGGGRELFF. Drawing the rest from reference TRBV5-6 and TRBJ2-2, the complete variable domain is DAGVTQSPTHLIKTRGQQVTLRCSPKSGHDTVSWYQQALGQGPQFIFQYYEEEERQRGNFPDRFSGHQFPNYSSELNVNALLLGDSALYLCASSQGGGRELFFGEGSRLTVL.

This chain uses TRBV7-2 with TRBJ2-7; TRBD2 is a possible D gene (6 bases). The CDR3 has 15 residues. CDR1 is SGHTA and CDR2 is FQGNSA in the germline V gene. The V and J ends lost 7 bases and 4 bases respectively, with 20 bases between them. The chain's CDR3 is CASTKQPGLTYEQYF. The CDR3 DNA reads TGTGCCAGCACCAAACAACCGGGACTGACATACGAGCAGTACTTC.

This sequence joins TRBV7-9 and TRBJ1-4; TRBD1 aligns across 7 bases. CDR1 is SEHNR, CDR2 FQNEAQ, per germline (reference sequence). The ends lost 6 bases at V and 4 bases at J; junction bases unmatched: 5. This CDR3 has 14 amino acids. CDR3 in amino acids: CASRGDRVNEKLFF. DNA for the CDR3: TGTGCCAGCAGAGGTGACAGGGTTAATGAAAAACTGTTTTTT.

The chain links TRBV20-1 to TRBJ2-3; 8 bases agree with TRBD2. The length of the CDR3 is 13 residues. Germline values: CDR1 DFQATT, CDR2 SNEGSKA (reference sequence). J gave up 3 bases and V 3 bases, and 2 bases lay outside the gene matches. CDR3 loop: CSASTSGTDTQYF. DNA for the CDR3: TGCAGTGCTAGTACTAGCGGAACAGATACGCAGTATTTT.

The chain uses TRBV6-6 and TRBJ2-2; 7 bases align to TRBD2. Germline loops: CDR1 MNHNY, CDR2 SVGAGI (reference sequence). The CDR3 has 14 amino acids. V was pared by 6 bases and J by 6 bases, with 7 bases of the junction left unmatched. In DNA form, the CDR3 reads TGTGCCAGCAGCCAAACGGGGGGACCCGGGGAGCTGTTTTTT. Translated, it gives CASSQTGGPGELFF.

V and J are TRBV5-4 and TRBJ1-2, with D possibly matching TRBD1 (6 bases). CDR3 size: 13 residues. Germline V CDR1 and CDR2: SGHNT, YYREEE (reference sequence). V gave up 5 bases and J gave up 3 bases, with 11 bases separating them. Here the CDR3 DNA reads TGTGCCAGCAGTGGGGCAGGGGACTATGGCTACACCTTC. This codes for CASSGAGDYGYTF.

V usage is TRBV14 and J usage is TRBJ1-1; D is undetermined. Germline V lookup: CDR1 SGHDN, CDR2 FVKESK. V lost 6 bases and J lost 6, with 17 bases in between. The CDR3 has 14 amino acids. CDR3 residues: CASSYGGPPAEAFF. The DNA for the CDR3 is TGTGCCAGCAGTTATGGAGGGCCCCCCGCTGAAGCTTTCTTT.

The chain is built from TRBV4-3 and TRBJ1-2, with 7 bases lining up with TRBD1. The germline CDR1 and CDR2 sequences are LGHNA and YSLEER. J lost 8 bases, V lost 0 bases, and 9 bases had no gene match. CDR3 length: 15 residues. CDR3 in DNA: TGCGCCAGCAGCCAAGATCTCAGGACAGGCCAAGGCTACACCTTC. It codes for CASSQDLRTGQGYTF.

This rearrangement joins TRBV3-1 (or the pseudogene TRBV3-2) to TRBJ2-7, with 8 bases matching TRBD2. The V and J ends lost 1 base and 1 base, in that order; junction bases with no gene match: 9. CDR3 length: 17 residues. Germline-derived CDR1 and CDR2 are LGHDT and YNNKEL (reference sequence). CDR3 sequence: CASSQVVPTSGSYEQYV. DNA for the CDR3: TGTGCCAGCAGCCAAGTTGTGCCTACTAGCGGATCCTACGAGCAGTACGTC.

This clone was seen once. This rearrangement joins TRBV6-2 or TRBV6-3 to TRBJ2-4; D gene uncertain. The CDR3 length is 17 residues. CDR1 MNHEY and CDR2 SVGEGT come from the germline V gene. V lost 6 bases, J lost 1 base, and 19 bases lay in between. The CDR3 region is CASSYVWAEQAKNIQYF. Written as DNA, the CDR3 is TGTGCCAGCAGCTATGTATGGGCAGAGCAGGCCAAAAACATTCAGTACTTC.

This clone has only one observation. This chain links TRBV23-1 with TRBJ1-5; tentative D call: TRBD1 (6 bases). TRBV23-1 is annotated as an ORF whose role is uncertain. V was trimmed by 2 bases and J by 11 bases, leaving 10 bases between them. The CDR3 length is 12 residues. The CDR3, as DNA: TGCGCCAGCAGTCAACCCGACAGGACCCAGCATTTT. Translated, it gives CASSQPDRTQHF.

This chain connects TRBV28 to TRBJ1-6; 9 bases align to TRBD1. CDR1 is MDHEN, CDR2 SYDVKM, per germline. The length of the CDR3 is 15 residues. V was clipped by 6 bases and J by 9 bases; unmatched bases: 9. DNA for the CDR3: TGTGCCAGCAGGAGCGGACAGGGGATTGGTTCACCCCTCCACTTT. This translates into CASRSGQGIGSPLHF. Complete variable domain (other parts from reference TRBV28 and TRBJ1-6): DVKVTQSSRYLVKRTGEKVFLECVQDMDHENMFWYRQDPGLGLRLIYFSYDVKMKEKGDIPEGYSVSREKKERFSLILESASTNQTSMYLCASRSGQGIGSPLHFGNGTRLTVT.

V and J are TRBV19 and TRBJ1-4; the D gene is possibly TRBD1 (5 bases). This CDR3 spans 14 amino acids. The V and J ends lost 2 bases and 8 bases respectively, with 12 bases between them. In germline, CDR1 is LNHDA, CDR2 SQIVND (reference sequence). The CDR3: CASSIRGGVEKLFF. The DNA of the CDR3 is TGTGCCAGTAGTATACGAGGAGGGGTAGAAAAACTGTTTTTT.

This chain connects TRBV10-2 to TRBJ2-2; D ambiguous. The CDR3 contains 14 residues. V dropped 7 bases and J dropped 2 bases, with 11 bases sitting between them. Germline-derived CDR1 and CDR2 are WSHSY and SAAADI. The CDR3: CASKQHTNTGELFF. The CDR3 coding sequence is TGCGCCAGCAAACAACATACCAACACCGGGGAGCTGTTTTTT.

The rearrangement links TRBV5-5 to TRBJ1-6; D may be TRBD1 (6 bases). V lost 4 bases and J lost 9, with 20 bases in between. The CDR3 spans 16 residues. Germline V gene data show CDR1 as SGHKS and CDR2 as YYEKEE (reference sequence). The CDR3 nucleotides are TGTGCCAGCAGCCGCCGGTCCGGGGGGCAGGTTTCACCCCTCCACTTT. It encodes CASSRRSGGQVSPLHF.

The chain links TRBV4-3 to TRBJ2-1; no firm D call. Germline lookup yields CDR1 LGHNA and CDR2 YSLEER. There are 16 residues in the CDR3. Trimming left V 0 bases short and J 2 bases short, with 11 bases between. DNA of the CDR3: TGCGCCAGCAGCCAAGAATCGCGGTTCCCCTACAATGAGCAGTTCTTC. Amino acids: CASSQESRFPYNEQFF.

This clone appeared a single time. The rearrangement joins TRBV5-4 to TRBJ1-2, with D possibly matching TRBD1 (6 bases). Germline loops: CDR1 SGHNT, CDR2 YYREEE (reference sequence). Trimming pared 3 bases from V and 4 bases from J, leaving 16 bases between. This CDR3 spans 15 amino acids. CDR3 residues: CASSWVGQQSYGYTF. The CDR3 DNA reads TGTGCCAGCAGCTGGGTCGGACAGCAGTCCTATGGCTACACCTTC.

The J gene is TRBJ2-3, the V gene TRBV24-1; D may be TRBD1 (6 bases). Trimming left V 1 base short and J 0 bases short, with 10 bases between. Per germline, CDR1 KGHDR and CDR2 SFDVKD. The CDR3 contains 16 residues. The CDR3 is CATSDFVTGSTDTQYF. CDR3 in DNA: TGTGCCACCAGTGATTTTGTGACAGGTAGCACAGATACGCAGTATTTT.

For the CDR3, the DNA is TGTGCCAGCAGCCAACTAAGGACAGGGGGCTCCTACGAGCAGTACGTC. Protein product: CASSQLRTGGSYEQYV. The V and J genes are TRBV3-1 (or the pseudogene TRBV3-2) and TRBJ2-7; 10 bases line up with TRBD1. V lost 2 bases, J lost 0 bases, and 4 bases stayed unmatched. Germline-derived CDR1 and CDR2 are LGHDT and YNNKEL (reference sequence). The CDR3 consists of 16 residues.

V gene TRBV10-2 combines with J gene TRBJ2-7; TRBD1 is a possible D gene (5 bases). The germline V gene encodes CDR1 WSHSY and CDR2 SAAADI. This CDR3 has 13 amino acids. With 0 bases removed from V and 5 bases from J, the gap between germline ends came to 8 bases. CDR3 bases: TGCGCCAGCAGTGAGTCGGGGCAGAACGAGCAGTACGTC. Protein sequence: CASSESGQNEQYV.